This TCR beta chain was obtained from a study of blood T cells in healthy people across ages. A J-beta primer mix and a sample-barcoded 5' primer were used in a second PCR of roughly 7 to 12 cycles. Per sample, CDR3-containing paired-end reads numbered at least 3 million. Using its own MiXCR run on the 5' RACE reads, TCRdb lists one record per CDR3 protein. The sample lists just over 1 million distinct CDR3 sequences; 35% to 50% were seen once. The germline V and J ends were trimmed by 7 bases and 4 bases, with 13 bases remaining between them. This CDR3 region has 14 residues. The J gene is TRBJ2-2, the V gene TRBV12-3 or TRBV12-4; tentative D call: TRBD2 (5 bases). Sequenced: blood. This TCR came from a woman aged 55-70 years in good health. The CDR3: CASMAGYSTGELFF. CDR3 DNA sequence: TGTGCCAGCATGGCGGGCTACAGCACCGGGGAGCTGTTTTTT.